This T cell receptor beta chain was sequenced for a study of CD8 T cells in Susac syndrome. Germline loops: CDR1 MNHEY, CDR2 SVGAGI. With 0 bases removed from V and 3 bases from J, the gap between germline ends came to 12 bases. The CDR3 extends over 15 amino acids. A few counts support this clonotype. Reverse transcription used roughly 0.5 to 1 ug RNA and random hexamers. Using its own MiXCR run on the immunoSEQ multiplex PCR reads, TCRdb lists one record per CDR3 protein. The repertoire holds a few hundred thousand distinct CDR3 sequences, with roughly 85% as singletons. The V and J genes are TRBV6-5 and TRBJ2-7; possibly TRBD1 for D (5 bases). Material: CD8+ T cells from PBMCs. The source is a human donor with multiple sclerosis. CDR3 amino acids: CASSYSLGPHYEQYF. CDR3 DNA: TGTGCCAGCAGTTACTCCTTGGGGCCACACTACGAGCAGTACTTC.